These 7 T cell receptor beta chains originate from one sample sequenced in a study of blood T cell repertoires in COVID-19. Produced via immunoSEQ multiplex PCR; TCRdb's table is partial and in-frame only. The table lists roughly 92,000 clones, around nine tenths of them singletons. Specimen: peripheral blood. These receptors came from a man aged 50 to 59 with acute or convalescent COVID-19.

This sequence joins TRBV5-8 and TRBJ2-3; possibly TRBD2 for D (5 bases). The germline CDR1 and CDR2 sequences are SGHTS and YDEGEE. The CDR3 sequence is 17 residues long. Trimming left V 2 bases short and J 2 bases short, with 18 bases between. This CDR3 reads CASSFRRGYSYTDTQYF. DNA for the CDR3: TGTGCCAGCAGCTTCCGCCGGGGTTATTCCTACACAGATACGCAGTATTTT.

This clone was counted only a few times. The chain uses TRBV5-1 and TRBJ2-3; 7 bases agree with TRBD1. Per the germline V gene, CDR1 is SGHRS and CDR2 is YFSETQ. The CDR3 extends over 16 amino acids. Trimming at V came to 3 bases and at J to 0 bases, leaving 7 bases not matched to a gene. The CDR3 DNA reads as TGCGCCAGCAGCTGGGGACAGTACACTAGCACAGATACGCAGTATTTT. Encoded protein: CASSWGQYTSTDTQYF.

The V call is TRBV18, the J call TRBJ2-5, with 7 bases fitting TRBD1. Germline CDR1 is KGHSH and CDR2 is LQKENI. The CDR3 is 13 residues long. Unmatched junction bases numbered 3, after V lost 3 bases and J lost 5 bases. This chain's CDR3 is CASSPQQGETQYF. In DNA, the CDR3 is TGTGCCAGCTCACCGCAACAGGGGGAGACCCAGTACTTC.

The sample holds a few counts of this clone. V and J are TRBV4-1 and TRBJ1-1; 8 bases agree with TRBD1. Trimming removed 1 base from V and 0 bases from J; junction bases left unmatched: 4. From germline, CDR1 is MGHRA and CDR2 YSYEKL. The CDR3 spans 16 residues. The CDR3: CASSQGQGTMNTEAFF. DNA of the CDR3: TGCGCCAGCAGCCAAGGACAGGGGACCATGAACACTGAAGCTTTCTTT.

The CDR3 loop is CATEKIGAGYTF. In DNA, the CDR3 is TGTGCCACCGAAAAGATAGGGGCTGGCTACACCTTC. The genes are TRBV24-1 and TRBJ1-2; TRBD1 might be the D (5 bases). Looked up from germline, CDR1 is KGHDR and CDR2 is SFDVKD. This CDR3 has 12 amino acids. Trimming stripped 9 bases from V and 7 bases from J, with 14 bases between.

The rearrangement joins TRBV6-5 to TRBJ1-4, with D maybe TRBD1 (5 bases). The CDR3 extends over 16 amino acids. The V gene's germline CDR1 is MNHEY and CDR2 SVGAGI. V shed 2 bases and J shed 8 bases, with 18 bases lying between them. In DNA, the CDR3 is TGTGCCAGCAGTTACGACTTTGGGGGGAGTAAGGAAAAACTGTTTTTT. Residues: CASSYDFGGSKEKLFF.

The V and J genes are TRBV7-8 and TRBJ1-2; the D gene is possibly TRBD1 (5 bases). Germline V gene lookup returns CDR1 SGHVS and CDR2 FQNEAQ. Trimming left V 0 bases short and J 4 bases short, with 6 bases between. The CDR3 contains 13 residues. In nucleotides, the CDR3 is TGTGCCAGCAGCTTAGCGGGACTCTATGGCTACACCTTC. It encodes CASSLAGLYGYTF.